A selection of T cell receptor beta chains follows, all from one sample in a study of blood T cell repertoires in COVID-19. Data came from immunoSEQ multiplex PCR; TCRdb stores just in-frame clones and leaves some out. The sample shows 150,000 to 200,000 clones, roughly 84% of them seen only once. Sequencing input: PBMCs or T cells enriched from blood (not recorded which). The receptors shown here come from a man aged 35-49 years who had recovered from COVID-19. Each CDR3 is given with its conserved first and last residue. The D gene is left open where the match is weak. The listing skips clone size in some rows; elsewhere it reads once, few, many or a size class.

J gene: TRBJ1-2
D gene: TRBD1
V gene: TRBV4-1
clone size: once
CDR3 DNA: TGCGCCAGCAGCTCCCCTAGGACAGGGGAGGCTGTTAACTATGGCTACACCTTC
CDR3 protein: CASSSPRTGEAVNYGYTF

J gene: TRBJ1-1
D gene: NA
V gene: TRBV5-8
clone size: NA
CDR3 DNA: TGTGCCAGCAACGTCGGTACTGAAGCTTTCTTT
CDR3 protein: CASNVGTEAFF

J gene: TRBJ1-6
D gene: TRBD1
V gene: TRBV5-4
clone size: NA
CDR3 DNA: TGTGCCAGCCATACTAAGACAGGGTCTAATTCACCCCTCCACTTT
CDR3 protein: CASHTKTGSNSPLHF

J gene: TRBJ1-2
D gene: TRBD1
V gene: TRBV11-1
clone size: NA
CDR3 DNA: TGTGCCAGCAGCCAAGGACAGGGTAGTAGCTACACCTTC
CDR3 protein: CASSQGQGSSYTF

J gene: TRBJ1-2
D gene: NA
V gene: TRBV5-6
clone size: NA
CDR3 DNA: TGTGCCAGCAGCACGACCGGGGGGTCGGGCGGCTACACCTTC
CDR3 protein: CASSTTGGSGGYTF

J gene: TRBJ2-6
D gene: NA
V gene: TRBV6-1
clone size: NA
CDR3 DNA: TGTGCCAGCAGTGAAAGACAGTCTGGGGCCAACGTCCTGACTTTC
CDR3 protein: CASSERQSGANVLTF

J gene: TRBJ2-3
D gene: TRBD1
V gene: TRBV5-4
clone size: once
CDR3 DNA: TGTGCCAGCAGCTCGGGACAGGGTACGCAGTATTTT
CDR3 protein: CASSSGQGTQYF

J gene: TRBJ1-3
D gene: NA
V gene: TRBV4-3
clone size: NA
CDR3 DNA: TGCGCCAGCAGCCAAGATAGGAGGGCTGGAAACACCATATATTTT
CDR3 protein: CASSQDRRAGNTIYF

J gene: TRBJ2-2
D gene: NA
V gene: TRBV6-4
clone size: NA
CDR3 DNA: TGTGCCAGCAGTGAATCGACGGGGAACACCGGGGAGCTGTTTTTT
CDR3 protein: CASSESTGNTGELFF

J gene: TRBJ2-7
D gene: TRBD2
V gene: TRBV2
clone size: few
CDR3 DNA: TGTGCCAGCACTCAATTGCGGGGGACCCCAACCTACGAGCAGTACTTC
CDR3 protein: CASTQLRGTPTYEQYF

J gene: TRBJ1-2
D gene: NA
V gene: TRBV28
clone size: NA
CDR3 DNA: TGTGCCAGCAGTCCCTCGTCAGGATTCTATGGCTACACCTTC
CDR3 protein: CASSPSSGFYGYTF

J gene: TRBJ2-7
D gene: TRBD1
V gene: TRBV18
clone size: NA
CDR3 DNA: TGTGCCAGCTCACGTACACAGGGGGCGAGCGAGCAGTACTTC
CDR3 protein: CASSRTQGASEQYF

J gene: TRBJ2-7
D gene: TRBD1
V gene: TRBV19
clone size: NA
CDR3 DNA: TGTGCCAGTAGGAGGACAGGGGAGGGGTCCTACGAGCAGTACTTC
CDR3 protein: CASRRTGEGSYEQYF

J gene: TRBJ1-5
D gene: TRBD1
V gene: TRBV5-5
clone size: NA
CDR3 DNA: TGTGCCAGCAGCTTGAGTTCAGGGGGTGCTCAGCCCCAGCATTTT
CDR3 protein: CASSLSSGGAQPQHF

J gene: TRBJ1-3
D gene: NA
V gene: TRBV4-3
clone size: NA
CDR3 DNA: TGCGCCAGCAGCCAAGATCGGGGAAACACCATATATTTT
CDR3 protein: CASSQDRGNTIYF

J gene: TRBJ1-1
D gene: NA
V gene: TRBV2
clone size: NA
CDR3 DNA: TGTGCCAGCAGTGAAGGTGGCCAGAAGAACACTGAAGCTTTCTTT
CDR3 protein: CASSEGGQKNTEAFF